Each of the 21 T cell receptor beta chains below was sequenced from the same sample in a study of blood T cell repertoires in COVID-19. The assay was immunoSEQ multiplex PCR, and TCRdb's table has in-frame clones only and misses some. The sample records 300,000 to 450,000 clones, approximately 87% being singletons. Sequencing was performed on PBMCs or T cells enriched from blood (not recorded which). Receptor source: a man aged 40-49 years in a cohort exposed to, infected with or recovered from COVID-19 (not recorded which).

The rearrangement links TRBV5-1 to TRBJ2-5; 7 bases fit TRBD1. The V gene end was trimmed by 3 bases and the J gene end by 4 bases; junction bases not matched to a gene: 6. Germline V CDR1 and CDR2: SGHRS, YFSETQ. This CDR3 comprises 14 residues. CDR3 DNA: TGCGCCAGCAGCTCACAGGGGAGTGGAGAGACCCAGTACTTC. Protein: CASSSQGSGETQYF.

V gene TRBV10-2 combines with J gene TRBJ2-7, with no clear D. The germline V gene encodes CDR1 WSHSY and CDR2 SAAADI. The CDR3 runs 13 residues. Trimming took 8 bases from V and 3 from J, leaving 14 bases between them. The CDR3 nucleotides read TGCGCCAGCGGTCCTTCAACGGGCTACGAGCAGTACTTC. As protein: CASGPSTGYEQYF.

The V and J genes are TRBV11-2 and TRBJ1-2; possibly TRBD1 for D (6 bases). CDR3 length equals 17 residues. Per the germline V gene, CDR1 is SGHAT and CDR2 is FQNNGV. V was trimmed by 1 base and J by 0 bases, leaving 15 bases between them. For the CDR3, the DNA is TGTGCCAGCAGCTTAGCGGGACAAGGTCGGCCTAACTATGGCTACACCTTC. It encodes CASSLAGQGRPNYGYTF.

This clone was picked up a small number of times. The chain joins TRBV28 to TRBJ1-1; possibly TRBD1 for D (6 bases). Trimming stripped 6 bases from V and 1 base from J, with 15 bases between. Germline assignment: CDR1 MDHEN and CDR2 SYDVKM. This CDR3 has 15 amino acids. The CDR3 spells CASSPGGGRNTEAFF. CDR3 sequence (DNA): TGTGCCAGCAGCCCTGGGGGCGGCAGGAACACTGAAGCTTTCTTT.

The CDR3, as DNA: TGTGCCAGCATCCGGACGGGGGGCACAGATACGCAGTATTTT. Protein sequence: CASIRTGGTDTQYF. The genes are TRBV7-2 and TRBJ2-3; D may be TRBD2 (6 bases). V gave up 7 bases and J gave up 1 base, with 12 bases separating them. The germline V gene encodes CDR1 SGHTA and CDR2 FQGNSA. The length of the CDR3 is 14 residues. Combining the CDR3 with reference TRBV7-2 and TRBJ2-3 gives the whole variable domain GAGVSQSPSNKVTEKGKDVELRCDPISGHTALYWYRQSLGQGLEFLIYFQGNSAPDKSGLPSDRFSAERTGGSVSTLTIQRTQQEDSAVYLCASIRTGGTDTQYFGPGTRLTVL.

V is TRBV6-5 and J is TRBJ2-7; D may be TRBD2 (5 bases). The germline V gene encodes CDR1 MNHEY and CDR2 SVGAGI. V dropped 7 bases and J dropped 0 bases, with 13 bases sitting between them. CDR3 length: 14 amino acids. Written as DNA, the CDR3 is TGTGCCAGCATGGCGGGCCTGGCCTCCTACGAGCAGTACTTC. This gives the protein CASMAGLASYEQYF.

This clone occurred once. The chain is built from TRBV11-2 and TRBJ2-7, with D possibly matching TRBD1 (5 bases). Germline V gene lookup returns CDR1 SGHAT and CDR2 FQNNGV. The V and J ends lost 0 bases and 6 bases respectively, with 15 bases between them. This CDR3 region has 15 residues. CDR3 loop: CASSLEAQARAEQYF. CDR3 bases: TGTGCCAGCAGCTTAGAAGCACAGGCGCGTGCCGAGCAGTACTTC.

V and J are TRBV18 and TRBJ2-7, with 9 bases aligning to TRBD1. Trimming removed 6 bases from V and 2 bases from J; junction bases left unmatched: 8. There are 15 residues in the CDR3. CDR1 and CDR2 from the germline V gene are KGHSH and LQKENI. For the CDR3, the DNA is TGTGCCAGCTCGCAAGGGGACAGGGAACCCTACGAGCAGTACTTC. Its translation: CASSQGDREPYEQYF.

The chain joins TRBV5-1 to TRBJ1-1; D might be TRBD1 (5 bases). The CDR3 consists of 14 residues. Germline assignment: CDR1 SGHRS and CDR2 YFSETQ. V shed 4 bases and J shed 0 bases, with 10 bases lying between them. The CDR3 protein is CASSPQDMNTEAFF. The CDR3 DNA sequence: TGCGCCAGCAGCCCTCAGGACATGAACACTGAAGCTTTCTTT.

The V gene is TRBV25-1, the J gene TRBJ2-7; maybe TRBD2 (5 bases). CDR3 length equals 13 residues. V was cut by 2 bases and J by 4 bases, with 9 bases left in between. CDR1 MGHDK and CDR2 SYGVNS come from the germline V gene. For the CDR3, the DNA is TGTGCCAGCAGTGAACAACTAGGATACGAGCAGTACTTC. Amino acids: CASSEQLGYEQYF.

The chain uses TRBV5-8 and TRBJ1-5; D unresolved. V was shortened by 1 base and J by 7 bases, with 9 bases between the two germline ends. This CDR3 has 13 residues. Germline V CDR1 and CDR2: SGHTS, YDEGEE. The CDR3 region has the DNA TGTGCCAGCAGCTTGTACAGTGGACAGCCCCAGCATTTT. It is translated as CASSLYSGQPQHF.

Regarding this clone: Germline and junction disagree at one end, which may indicate a read error. The chain links TRBV28 to TRBJ1-1; D uncertain. This CDR3 is built from 8 residues. Looked up from germline, CDR1 is MDHEN and CDR2 is SYDVKM. The chain's CDR3 is CMNTEAFF. CDR3 coding DNA: TGCATGAACACTGAAGCTTTCTTT.

This clone has only a few counts. The chain recombines TRBV5-1 with TRBJ2-7, with 7 positions matching TRBD1. The V gene's germline CDR1 is SGHRS and CDR2 YFSETQ. The V segment lost 1 base and the J segment 3 bases; nucleotides outside the gene matches: 7. The CDR3 loop spans 15 amino acids. CDR3 in amino acids: CASSLKGGGLYEQYF. CDR3 in DNA: TGCGCCAGCAGCTTGAAAGGGGGCGGTCTCTACGAGCAGTACTTC.

V and J are TRBV5-6 and TRBJ2-3; 7 bases fit TRBD2. The germline V gene has CDR1 SGHDT and CDR2 YYEEEE. The ends lost 4 bases at V and 4 bases at J; junction bases unmatched: 9. CDR3 size: 15 residues. Here the CDR3 reads CASSRGLVKPDTQYF. For the CDR3, the DNA is TGTGCCAGCAGCCGTGGACTAGTCAAGCCAGATACGCAGTATTTT.

The V call is TRBV18, the J call TRBJ2-7, with TRBD1 matching over 9 bases. Germline loops: CDR1 KGHSH, CDR2 LQKENI. V shed 2 bases, J shed 1 base, and the junction held 0 bases outside the gene matches. The length of the CDR3 is 14 residues. This CDR3 is CASSPDRGSYEQYF. In nucleotides, the CDR3 is TGTGCCAGCTCACCAGACAGGGGGTCCTACGAGCAGTACTTC.

V is TRBV3-1 (or the pseudogene TRBV3-2) and J is TRBJ2-2; D uncertain. In germline, CDR1 is LGHDT, CDR2 YNNKEL (reference sequence). V shed 2 bases and J shed 6 bases, with 13 bases lying between them. CDR3 size: 15 residues. The CDR3 loop is CASSQRGTKAGELFF. DNA for the CDR3: TGTGCCAGCAGCCAAAGAGGCACGAAGGCCGGGGAGCTGTTTTTT.

This clone is a singleton in its sample. The rearrangement uses TRBV7-9 and TRBJ2-2; the match to TRBD2 covers 10 bases. The CDR3 spans 16 residues. Germline CDR1 and CDR2: SEHNR and FQNEAQ (reference sequence). Trimming cost V 6 bases and J 5 bases; bases outside gene matches: 9. CDR3 DNA sequence: TGTGCCAGCAGGCCACCGGGACTAGCGAGGACCGGGGAGCTGTTTTTT. Translated: CASRPPGLARTGELFF.

The chain joins TRBV9 to TRBJ2-2, with 14 bases aligning to TRBD2. The V gene's germline CDR1 is SGDLS and CDR2 YYNGEE. The CDR3 covers 18 residues. The J segment lost 5 bases and the V segment lost 0 bases, leaving 6 bases of the junction unmatched. CDR3 sequence reads: CASSVGMGLAGVTGELFF. Here the CDR3 DNA reads TGTGCCAGCAGCGTAGGGATGGGACTAGCGGGAGTAACCGGGGAGCTGTTTTTT.

CDR3 residues: CASSSWTSGSYEQYF. The CDR3 DNA reads as TGTGCCAGCAGTTCCTGGACTAGCGGTTCCTACGAGCAGTACTTC. The chain employs TRBV28 and TRBJ2-7; 10 bases fit TRBD2. The germline CDR1 and CDR2 sequences are MDHEN and SYDVKM. CDR3 size: 15 residues. Losses at the gene ends were 4 bases for V and 1 base for J; bases not matched to a gene: 4.

V is TRBV6-5 and J is TRBJ2-7; weak D call: TRBD2 (6 bases). The CDR3 consists of 13 residues. The V end was cut by 7 bases, the J end by 5 bases, with 15 bases between. The germline gives CDR1 MNHEY, CDR2 SVGAGI. The CDR3 sequence is CASKVPSEDEQYF. CDR3 bases: TGTGCCAGCAAAGTCCCTAGCGAGGACGAGCAGTACTTC.

The chain recombines TRBV5-1 with TRBJ2-1, with D possibly being TRBD1 (6 bases). The germline V gene has CDR1 SGHRS and CDR2 YFSETQ. V lost 1 base and J lost 5, with 13 bases in between. The CDR3 is 15 amino acids. In DNA form, the CDR3 reads TGCGCCAGCAGCTTGAGAGCAGGGGAGAACAATGAGCAGTTCTTC. Its protein is CASSLRAGENNEQFF.